This is a list of T cell receptor beta chains from one sample in a study of blood T cell repertoires in COVID-19. The table came from immunoSEQ multiplex PCR; TCRdb's copy has only in-frame clones and leaves some out. There are hundreds of thousands of clones in the sample; roughly 90% occur only once, and roughly 3.2% lies in the top ten. The sample taken for sequencing was PBMCs or T cells enriched from blood (not recorded which). All receptors come from a woman in her forties or fifties in a cohort exposed to, infected with or recovered from COVID-19 (not recorded which). The CDR3 runs from the conserved cysteine through the conserved F or W. Each record gives: D gene, clone size, V gene, J gene, CDR3 protein, CDR3 DNA. A D gene is named only where the DNA matches it firmly. Size values are once, few and many counts, or a class for expanded clones, and some rows have none.

d_call: TRBD1
clone_size: once
v_call: TRBV7-3
j_call: TRBJ1-2
cdr3_aa: CASSSQGARGYTF
cdr3_nt: TGTGCCAGCAGCTCTCAGGGGGCTCGGGGCTACACCTTC

d_call: -
clone_size: -
v_call: TRBV11-2
j_call: TRBJ2-2
cdr3_aa: CASSQTGELFF
cdr3_nt: TGTGCCAGCAGCCAGACCGGGGAGCTGTTTTTT

d_call: -
clone_size: -
v_call: TRBV7-2
j_call: TRBJ2-2
cdr3_aa: CASSRDFGELFF
cdr3_nt: TGTGCCAGCAGCAGGGACTTCGGGGAGCTGTTTTTT

d_call: TRBD2
clone_size: -
v_call: TRBV10-3
j_call: TRBJ2-7
cdr3_aa: CAISAARGDPYEQYF
cdr3_nt: TGTGCCATCAGTGCCGCGCGGGGGGACCCCTACGAGCAGTACTTC

d_call: -
clone_size: -
v_call: TRBV4-3
j_call: TRBJ1-2
cdr3_aa: CASSQGYNYGYTF
cdr3_nt: TGCGCCAGCAGCCAAGGCTATAACTATGGCTACACCTTC

d_call: TRBD1
clone_size: -
v_call: TRBV29-1
j_call: TRBJ1-4
cdr3_aa: CSVEDRTGVEKLFF
cdr3_nt: TGCAGCGTTGAAGACCGGACAGGGGTGGAAAAACTGTTTTTT

d_call: TRBD2
clone_size: -
v_call: TRBV9
j_call: TRBJ2-3
cdr3_aa: CASSAGGAPDTQYF
cdr3_nt: TGTGCCAGCAGCGCCGGGGGGGCTCCAGATACGCAGTATTTT

d_call: -
clone_size: -
v_call: TRBV7-2
j_call: TRBJ2-6
cdr3_aa: CASSSYSGANVLTF
cdr3_nt: TGTGCCAGCAGCTCCTACTCTGGGGCCAACGTCCTGACTTTC

d_call: -
clone_size: -
v_call: TRBV6-1
j_call: TRBJ1-1
cdr3_aa: CASSETGGIEAFF
cdr3_nt: TGTGCCAGCAGTGAAACGGGGGGAATTGAAGCTTTCTTT

d_call: -
clone_size: -
v_call: TRBV9
j_call: TRBJ2-3
cdr3_aa: CASSVAGRWTDTQYF
cdr3_nt: TGTGCCAGCAGCGTAGCGGGAAGATGGACAGATACGCAGTATTTT

d_call: -
clone_size: -
v_call: TRBV19
j_call: TRBJ1-6
cdr3_aa: CASRDHRESSYNSPLHF
cdr3_nt: TGTGCCAGTAGGGATCACAGGGAAAGCTCCTATAATTCACCCCTCCACTTT

d_call: -
clone_size: -
v_call: TRBV6-5
j_call: TRBJ1-2
cdr3_aa: CASSYPQGTGYYGYTF
cdr3_nt: TGTGCCAGCAGTTACCCCCAGGGAACAGGGTACTATGGCTACACCTTC

d_call: -
clone_size: -
v_call: TRBV5-1
j_call: TRBJ1-1
cdr3_aa: CASSPSRGLIRTEAFF
cdr3_nt: TGCGCCAGCAGCCCTTCCCGAGGGCTTATACGCACTGAAGCTTTCTTT

d_call: TRBD1
clone_size: -
v_call: TRBV11-3
j_call: TRBJ2-2
cdr3_aa: CASSLAGQANTGELFF
cdr3_nt: TGTGCCAGCAGCTTAGCGGGACAGGCGAACACCGGGGAGCTGTTTTTT

d_call: TRBD1
clone_size: once
v_call: TRBV5-6
j_call: TRBJ1-1
cdr3_aa: CASSLRTGSLAFF
cdr3_nt: TGTGCCAGCAGCTTAAGGACAGGGAGTCTAGCTTTCTTT

d_call: -
clone_size: -
v_call: TRBV4-2
j_call: TRBJ2-7
cdr3_aa: CASSQEKGAGHSYEQYF
cdr3_nt: TGTGCCAGCAGCCAAGAAAAAGGGGCAGGCCACTCCTACGAGCAGTACTTC

d_call: TRBD2
clone_size: -
v_call: TRBV11-1
j_call: TRBJ2-5
cdr3_aa: CASSLVGAGVQETQYF
cdr3_nt: TGTGCCAGCAGCTTAGTTGGCGCGGGGGTACAAGAGACCCAGTACTTC

d_call: -
clone_size: -
v_call: TRBV6-5
j_call: TRBJ1-6
cdr3_aa: CASSYSTGNSPLHF
cdr3_nt: TGTGCCAGCAGTTACTCGACAGGAAATTCACCCCTCCACTTT

d_call: -
clone_size: -
v_call: TRBV7-2
j_call: TRBJ2-1
cdr3_aa: CASNPRLSSYNEQFF
cdr3_nt: TGTGCCAGCAACCCCAGGTTGAGCTCCTACAATGAGCAGTTCTTC

d_call: TRBD1
clone_size: few
v_call: TRBV4-1
j_call: TRBJ1-1
cdr3_aa: CASSQGQGATEAFF
cdr3_nt: TGCGCCAGCAGCCAAGGACAGGGTGCCACTGAAGCTTTCTTT

d_call: -
clone_size: -
v_call: TRBV5-4
j_call: TRBJ2-5
cdr3_aa: CASSLGKGETQYF
cdr3_nt: TGTGCCAGCAGCTTGGGTAAGGGGGAGACCCAGTACTTC

d_call: TRBD1
clone_size: -
v_call: TRBV9
j_call: TRBJ1-1
cdr3_aa: CASSPRPGTEAEAFF
cdr3_nt: TGTGCCAGCAGCCCCCGCCCCGGGACAGAGGCTGAAGCTTTCTTT

d_call: TRBD2
clone_size: -
v_call: TRBV7-6
j_call: TRBJ2-5
cdr3_aa: CASSSPPGTSLQETQYF
cdr3_nt: TGTGCCAGCAGCTCCCCTCCCGGGACTAGCTTACAAGAGACCCAGTACTTC

d_call: TRBD2
clone_size: -
v_call: TRBV4-3
j_call: TRBJ2-7
cdr3_aa: CASSPGTRDEQYF
cdr3_nt: TGCGCCAGCAGCCCCGGGACTAGGGACGAGCAGTACTTC

d_call: TRBD1
clone_size: once
v_call: TRBV19
j_call: TRBJ1-2
cdr3_aa: CASSNPGDSIYGYTF
cdr3_nt: TGTGCCAGTAGTAACCCCGGGGACAGCATATATGGCTACACCTTC

d_call: -
clone_size: -
v_call: TRBV5-1
j_call: TRBJ2-1
cdr3_aa: CASRRRGPYNEQFF
cdr3_nt: TGCGCCAGCAGGAGGCGGGGGCCCTACAATGAGCAGTTCTTC

d_call: -
clone_size: few
v_call: TRBV9
j_call: TRBJ2-2
cdr3_aa: CASTGALNTGELFF
cdr3_nt: TGTGCCAGCACGGGAGCTCTAAACACCGGGGAGCTGTTTTTT

d_call: -
clone_size: -
v_call: TRBV7-2
j_call: TRBJ2-3
cdr3_aa: CASSLEGRTDTQYF
cdr3_nt: TGTGCCAGCAGCTTAGAGGGGCGCACAGATACGCAGTATTTT

d_call: -
clone_size: -
v_call: TRBV7-9
j_call: TRBJ1-2
cdr3_aa: CASSWEPDRDGYTF
cdr3_nt: TGTGCCAGCAGCTGGGAGCCGGACAGAGATGGCTACACCTTC

d_call: TRBD1
clone_size: -
v_call: TRBV7-9
j_call: TRBJ1-4
cdr3_aa: CASDTGTDEKLFF
cdr3_nt: TGTGCCAGCGATACCGGGACAGATGAAAAACTGTTTTTT

d_call: -
clone_size: -
v_call: TRBV7-8
j_call: TRBJ2-3
cdr3_aa: CASSLVLGGTQYF
cdr3_nt: TGTGCCAGCAGCTTAGTTCTAGGAGGTACGCAGTATTTT

d_call: TRBD1
clone_size: -
v_call: TRBV10-3
j_call: TRBJ2-5
cdr3_aa: CAIRGTVKETQYF
cdr3_nt: TGTGCCATCAGGGGGACAGTGAAAGAGACCCAGTACTTC

d_call: TRBD1
clone_size: -
v_call: TRBV5-4
j_call: TRBJ1-1
cdr3_aa: CASSRQGLGTEAFF
cdr3_nt: TGTGCCAGCAGCCGACAGGGGTTGGGCACTGAAGCTTTCTTT

d_call: -
clone_size: -
v_call: TRBV28
j_call: TRBJ1-2
cdr3_aa: CASSSGPGKYYGYTF
cdr3_nt: TGTGCCAGCAGTTCCGGCCCGGGGAAGTACTATGGCTACACCTTC

d_call: -
clone_size: -
v_call: TRBV15
j_call: TRBJ1-2
cdr3_aa: CATSRDRGMAGYGYTF
cdr3_nt: TGTGCCACCAGCAGAGATCGGGGGATGGCTGGTTATGGCTACACCTTC

d_call: -
clone_size: -
v_call: TRBV27
j_call: TRBJ1-1
cdr3_aa: CASRTTGGNTEAFF
cdr3_nt: TGTGCCAGCAGGACGACAGGCGGGAACACTGAAGCTTTCTTT

d_call: -
clone_size: -
v_call: TRBV27
j_call: TRBJ2-5
cdr3_aa: CASRIRSLTSHSETQYF
cdr3_nt: TGTGCCAGCCGTATACGTTCCCTGACTAGTCATTCAGAGACCCAGTACTTC

d_call: -
clone_size: -
v_call: TRBV5-4
j_call: TRBJ1-6
cdr3_aa: CASSLQGSVSPLHF
cdr3_nt: TGTGCCAGCAGCTTACAGGGATCAGTGTCACCCCTCCACTTT

d_call: -
clone_size: -
v_call: TRBV7-3
j_call: TRBJ1-2
cdr3_aa: CASSLIGSGGYTF
cdr3_nt: TGTGCCAGCAGCTTAATCGGCTCAGGTGGCTACACCTTC

d_call: TRBD1
clone_size: -
v_call: TRBV5-4
j_call: TRBJ2-4
cdr3_aa: CASSSSTGVAIQYF
cdr3_nt: TGTGCCAGCAGCTCCTCTACAGGGGTTGCCATTCAGTACTTC

d_call: -
clone_size: -
v_call: TRBV3-1/TRBV3-2
j_call: TRBJ1-5
cdr3_aa: CASSQASGNQPQHF
cdr3_nt: TGTGCCAGCAGCCAAGCGTCGGGCAATCAGCCCCAGCATTTT

d_call: -
clone_size: once
v_call: TRBV7-2
j_call: TRBJ1-2
cdr3_aa: CASTSPGLSTGNYGYTF
cdr3_nt: TGTGCCAGCACCTCGCCCGGATTATCAACAGGAAACTATGGCTACACCTTC

d_call: TRBD2
clone_size: -
v_call: TRBV3-1/TRBV3-2
j_call: TRBJ2-3
cdr3_aa: CASSPSSGTDTQYF
cdr3_nt: TGTGCCAGCAGCCCCTCTAGCGGAACAGATACGCAGTATTTT

d_call: TRBD1
clone_size: few
v_call: TRBV5-5
j_call: TRBJ1-5
cdr3_aa: CASSLVAQGSNQPQHF
cdr3_nt: TGTGCCAGCAGCTTGGTGGCACAGGGGAGCAATCAGCCCCAGCATTTT

d_call: -
clone_size: -
v_call: TRBV18
j_call: TRBJ2-5
cdr3_aa: CASSPPTGLGETQYF
cdr3_nt: TGTGCCAGCTCACCACCAACAGGGTTGGGAGAGACCCAGTACTTC

d_call: TRBD1
clone_size: -
v_call: TRBV4-1
j_call: TRBJ1-2
cdr3_aa: CASSDSGQGNGYTF
cdr3_nt: TGCGCCAGCAGCGATTCGGGACAGGGCAATGGCTACACCTTC

d_call: TRBD2
clone_size: -
v_call: TRBV6-2/TRBV6-3
j_call: TRBJ2-5
cdr3_aa: CASSYSAGGYSLYQETQYF
cdr3_nt: TGTGCCAGCAGTTACTCAGCGGGGGGATATTCCCTGTACCAAGAGACCCAGTACTTC

d_call: -
clone_size: -
v_call: TRBV11-1
j_call: TRBJ2-5
cdr3_aa: CASRGGQTIQETQYF
cdr3_nt: TGTGCCAGCAGAGGTGGGCAGACTATTCAAGAGACCCAGTACTTC

d_call: TRBD1
clone_size: -
v_call: TRBV3-1/TRBV3-2
j_call: TRBJ2-5
cdr3_aa: CASSLLAGGKTQYF
cdr3_nt: TGTGCCAGCAGTCTACTAGCAGGGGGCAAGACCCAGTACTTC

d_call: -
clone_size: -
v_call: TRBV12-5
j_call: TRBJ1-5
cdr3_aa: CASGLGGDQPQHF
cdr3_nt: TGTGCTAGCGGTTTGGGGGGGGATCAGCCCCAGCATTTT

d_call: TRBD1
clone_size: -
v_call: TRBV29-1
j_call: TRBJ2-5
cdr3_aa: CSGGTGETQYF
cdr3_nt: TGCAGCGGTGGGACAGGAGAGACCCAGTACTTC

d_call: TRBD1
clone_size: once
v_call: TRBV7-2
j_call: TRBJ2-7
cdr3_aa: CASSLGGGTGPTF
cdr3_nt: TGTGCCAGCAGCTTAGGTGGGGGGACAGGGCCAACCTTC

d_call: TRBD1
clone_size: -
v_call: TRBV30
j_call: TRBJ1-3
cdr3_aa: CASGTGGGNTIYF
cdr3_nt: TGTGCCTCTGGGACAGGGGGGGGAAACACCATATATTTT

d_call: -
clone_size: -
v_call: TRBV18
j_call: TRBJ1-2
cdr3_aa: CASSPPATRRGYTF
cdr3_nt: TGTGCCAGCTCACCACCGGCCACTCGGAGGGGCTACACCTTC

d_call: -
clone_size: -
v_call: TRBV15
j_call: TRBJ1-5
cdr3_aa: CATSRDGPDSNQPQHF
cdr3_nt: TGTGCCACCAGCAGAGATGGTCCAGATAGCAATCAGCCCCAGCATTTT

d_call: TRBD2
clone_size: -
v_call: TRBV19
j_call: TRBJ2-1
cdr3_aa: CASKQAGGRTVHNEQFF
cdr3_nt: TGTGCCAGTAAGCAAGCGGGGGGGCGGACGGTCCACAATGAGCAGTTCTTC

d_call: -
clone_size: -
v_call: TRBV7-2
j_call: TRBJ2-7
cdr3_aa: CASSPARTADEQYF
cdr3_nt: TGTGCCAGCAGCCCAGCCCGGACAGCCGACGAGCAGTACTTC

d_call: TRBD2
clone_size: -
v_call: TRBV3-1/TRBV3-2
j_call: TRBJ2-3
cdr3_aa: CASSQGLAVTSDTQYF
cdr3_nt: TGTGCCAGCAGCCAAGGACTAGCAGTTACATCCGATACGCAGTATTTT

d_call: TRBD1
clone_size: -
v_call: TRBV28
j_call: TRBJ2-1
cdr3_aa: CATPFPPPTQGALWFNEQFF
cdr3_nt: TGTGCCACCCCCTTCCCCCCTCCCACTCAGGGGGCCCTTTGGTTTAATGAGCAGTTCTTC